This passage covers 25 T cell receptor beta chains from one sample sequenced in a study of T cell repertoires in cytomegalovirus infection. TCRdb reprocessed the reads via MiXCR and lists one record per CDR3 protein. Among more than 400,000 distinct CDR3 sequences, around 27% were seen once, and the ten largest hold less than 15%. The sequencing sample was made of PBMCs. Receptors were obtained from a human donor in good health (CMV status not recorded). Some clones in this sample may be carry-over from other donors' samples.

V gene TRBV19 combines with J gene TRBJ2-5, with TRBD1 matching over 7 bases. CDR1 and CDR2 (germline): LNHDA, SQIVND (reference sequence). The trim removed 0 bases at V and 2 bases at J, leaving 3 bases unmatched. The CDR3 covers 15 residues. The CDR3 DNA sequence: TGTGCCAGTAGTATAGATTGGGGACAGCAAGAGACCCAGTACTTC. Protein product: CASSIDWGQQETQYF.

This chain connects TRBV5-6 to TRBJ2-1; D not resolved. Germline V gives CDR1 SGHDT, CDR2 YYEEEE. This CDR3 has 18 amino acids. V was pared by 5 bases and J by 0 bases, with 21 bases between. CDR3 DNA sequence: TGTGCCAGCAGGTCGGTGACTGGAATACCGAGCTCCTACAATGAGCAGTTCTTC. Translating it yields CASRSVTGIPSSYNEQFF.

This sequence joins TRBV7-9 and TRBJ1-1; D not resolved. V lost 5 bases and J lost 0, with 4 bases in between. The CDR3 extends over 12 amino acids. The germline CDR1 and CDR2 sequences are SEHNR and FQNEAQ (reference sequence). The CDR3 reads CASSAMNTEAFF. The CDR3 region has the DNA TGTGCCAGCAGCGCTATGAACACTGAAGCTTTCTTT.

This clonotype occurred a few times. The rearrangement links TRBV7-6 to TRBJ2-6; D remains unclear. The germline gives CDR1 SGHVS, CDR2 FNYEAQ. CDR3 size: 16 residues. Trimming took off 2 bases at V and 0 bases at J, with 8 bases between the two ends. The CDR3 spells CASSLQSHSGANVLTF. The CDR3 nucleotides read TGTGCCAGCAGCTTACAGAGTCACTCTGGGGCCAACGTCCTGACTTTC.

This clonotype has just a few counts. The chain uses TRBV12-3 or TRBV12-4 and TRBJ2-1; TRBD1 might be the D (6 bases). V lost 8 bases and J 10 bases, leaving 21 bases between the germline ends. This CDR3 spans 14 amino acids. Here the CDR3 DNA reads TGTGCCAGCGCCCTTGTGGGACCTAGGGGGGAGCAGTTCTTC. This encodes CASALVGPRGEQFF.

This clonotype has ten or more counts. The chain recombines TRBV7-2 with TRBJ2-3, with D perhaps matching TRBD1 (5 bases). From germline, CDR1 is SGHTA and CDR2 FQGNSA. The V and J ends lost 5 bases and 6 bases respectively, with 12 bases between them. This CDR3 has 13 residues. This CDR3 is CASSLDNQDTQYF. The CDR3 bases are TGTGCCAGCAGCCTGGACAACCAGGATACGCAGTATTTT.

V gene TRBV24-1 combines with J gene TRBJ2-1; 9 bases align to TRBD2. The junction had 10 bases not matched to a gene; V was cut back by 1 base and J by 7 bases. This CDR3 has 17 residues. Germline values: CDR1 KGHDR, CDR2 SFDVKD. The CDR3 DNA follows: TGTGCCACCAGTGATTTACCCGGGACTAGCCTGGGGAATGAGCAGTTCTTC. Protein sequence: CATSDLPGTSLGNEQFF.

This chain uses TRBV28 with TRBJ1-5; no definite D call. Germline assignment: CDR1 MDHEN and CDR2 SYDVKM. This CDR3 contains 14 residues. The V and J ends lost 6 bases and 0 bases respectively, with 9 bases between them. CDR3: CASRDPYSNQPQHF. The CDR3 nucleotides read TGTGCCAGCAGGGACCCCTATAGCAATCAGCCCCAGCATTTT.

The chain couples TRBV19 to TRBJ1-5; 8 nucleotides line up with TRBD1. The germline V gene has CDR1 LNHDA and CDR2 SQIVND (reference sequence). This CDR3 comprises 15 residues. Trimming at V came to 7 bases and at J to 2 bases, leaving 7 bases not matched to a gene. The CDR3 loop reads CASTATGARNQPQHF. DNA of the CDR3: TGTGCCAGTACCGCGACAGGGGCTCGCAATCAGCCCCAGCATTTT.

This chain links TRBV14 with TRBJ1-1; D unresolved. The germline gives CDR1 SGHDN, CDR2 FVKESK. CDR3 length equals 14 residues. Trimming removed 3 bases from V and 8 bases from J, with 16 bases in between. CDR3 loop: CASSQYLRRSEAFF. The CDR3 nucleotides read TGTGCCAGCAGCCAGTACCTCCGAAGATCCGAAGCTTTCTTT.

This clonotype was observed a few times. The CDR3 protein is CATTGEFTGELFF. The DNA for the CDR3 is TGTGCCACAACCGGGGAATTCACCGGGGAGCTGTTTTTT. This sequence joins TRBV7-3 and TRBJ2-2, with a weak D call TRBD2 (5 bases). The CDR3 has 13 residues. Between the trimmed V and J ends, which lost 10 bases and 4 bases, there was a span of 13 bases. Per the germline V gene, CDR1 is SGHTA and CDR2 is FQGTGA. The variable domain in full, completed from reference TRBV7-3 and TRBJ2-2, reads GAGVSQTPSNKVTEKGKYVELRCDPISGHTALYWYRQSLGQGPEFLIYFQGTGAADDSGLPNDRFFAVRPEGSVSTLKIQRTERGDSAVYLCATTGEFTGELFFGEGSRLTVL.

The V and J genes are TRBV4-3 and TRBJ2-1, with a possible D match to TRBD2 (5 bases). Germline V gene lookup returns CDR1 LGHNA and CDR2 YSLEER. The ends were cut back, 0 bases at V and 1 base at J, with 10 bases in the middle. CDR3 length: 16 residues. CDR3 loop: CASSQDGIASYNEQFF. As DNA, the CDR3 is TGCGCCAGCAGCCAAGATGGAATAGCGTCCTACAATGAGCAGTTCTTC.

This clonotype was seen more than once but under ten times. V and J are TRBV6-2 or TRBV6-3 and TRBJ1-5; D is undetermined. The CDR3 totals 15 residues. Germline V gives CDR1 MNHEY, CDR2 SVGEGT. The V and J ends lost 7 bases and 9 bases respectively, with 22 bases between them. The CDR3 region is CASTYDASPFRPQHF. The CDR3 DNA follows: TGTGCCAGCACCTATGACGCGAGTCCCTTTAGGCCCCAGCATTTT.

The table lists this clonotype with many counts. The chain links TRBV11-3 to TRBJ2-6; D is unclear. V lost 5 bases and J 4 bases, leaving 9 bases between the germline ends. Germline CDR1 and CDR2: SGHNT and YENEEA. The CDR3 loop spans 14 amino acids. CDR3 sequence (DNA): TGTGCCAGCAGCCCGCATGCGGGGGCCAACGTCCTGACTTTC. This gives the protein CASSPHAGANVLTF.

This rearrangement joins TRBV12-3 or TRBV12-4 to TRBJ2-3; 10 nucleotides agree with TRBD2. V lost 8 bases and J lost 4; bases outside the gene matches: 6. There are 14 residues in the CDR3. CDR3 bases: TGTGCCAGCTCCTCAGCGGGAGGGGCAGATACGCAGTATTTT. It codes for CASSSAGGADTQYF.

This clonotype showed up just a few times. The V gene is TRBV20-1, the J gene TRBJ2-1; 8 positions match TRBD2. The CDR3 extends over 15 amino acids. The germline V gene has CDR1 DFQATT and CDR2 SNEGSKA (reference sequence). V was pared by 3 bases and J by 7 bases, with 11 bases of the junction left unmatched. The CDR3 bases are TGCAGTGCTAGGGTCGCGGGAGGACCGGTGAATGAGCAGTTCTTC. Translated: CSARVAGGPVNEQFF.

In this sample, this clonotype turned up a few times. This chain links TRBV10-3 with TRBJ2-7; 7 bases agree with TRBD1. With 10 bases clipped from V and 0 bases from J, the junction kept 9 bases outside the gene matches. The germline V gene has CDR1 ENHRY and CDR2 SYGVKD. This CDR3 is 14 amino acids long. The CDR3 nucleotides are TGTGCCACCGCGGACAGGCCGAGCTCCTACGAGCAGTACGTC. Protein: CATADRPSSYEQYV.

For the CDR3, the DNA is TGTGCCAGCAGCCAAGATCCAGGGGCGAGGACTGAAGCTTTCTTT. Amino acids: CASSQDPGARTEAFF. V usage is TRBV3-1 and J usage is TRBJ1-1, with a tentative D call TRBD1 (6 bases). V was clipped by 0 bases and J by 5 bases, with 13 bases between them. CDR1 is LGHDT and CDR2 is YNNKEL in the germline V gene (reference sequence). CDR3 length: 15 amino acids.

Concerning this clonotype itself: Relative to the germline gene, one junction end is altered; a read error may explain this. This chain joins TRBV19 and TRBJ2-1; D not resolved. Germline V lookup: CDR1 LNHDA, CDR2 SQIVND (reference sequence). The length of the CDR3 is 13 residues. CDR3 in amino acids: CASSMQNYNEQLF. The CDR3 nucleotides read TGTGCCAGTAGTATGCAGAACTACAATGAGCAGTTGTTC.

The V and J genes are TRBV7-2 and TRBJ1-2; the match to TRBD1 covers 7 bases. V dropped 5 bases and J dropped 4; count of bases not matched to a gene: 13. Germline V gene data show CDR1 as SGHTA and CDR2 as FQGNSA. This CDR3 region has 16 residues. The CDR3 loop is CASSRWDSGPFYGYTF. DNA of the CDR3: TGTGCCAGCAGCCGGTGGGACAGCGGGCCCTTCTATGGCTACACCTTC.

This clonotype came up a few times. V gene TRBV9 combines with J gene TRBJ1-5; TRBD1 matches at 7 bases. With 4 bases clipped from V and 3 bases from J, the junction kept 4 bases outside the gene matches. Per the germline V gene, CDR1 is SGDLS and CDR2 is YYNGEE. This CDR3 region has 14 residues. The CDR3 nucleotides read TGTGCCAGCAGCCAGGGGGGTTACAATCAGCCCCAGCATTTT. Protein product: CASSQGGYNQPQHF.

The rearrangement joins TRBV12-3 or TRBV12-4 to TRBJ1-1; unclear D gene. This CDR3 comprises 11 residues. Trimming left V 6 bases short and J 8 bases short, with 10 bases between. CDR3 DNA: TGTGCCAGCAGAAGCCGTCTCGAAGCTTTCTTT. Translation: CASRSRLEAFF.

In this sample, this clonotype turned up a few times. The chain links TRBV5-6 to TRBJ1-2; maybe TRBD1 (6 bases). Germline CDR1 SGHDT, CDR2 YYEEEE. The length of the CDR3 is 14 residues. Trimming shortened V by 0 bases and J by 4 bases, and 10 bases separated the two germline ends. This chain's CDR3 is CASSLARGIYGYTF. The CDR3 coding sequence is TGTGCCAGCAGCTTGGCGAGGGGGATCTATGGCTACACCTTC.

The genes are TRBV25-1 and TRBJ2-1, with D perhaps assigned TRBD1 or TRBD2 (5 bases each). Germline V lookup: CDR1 MGHDK, CDR2 SYGVNS. This CDR3 has 12 residues. The CDR3 loop is CDGGFSYNEQFF. The CDR3 DNA reads as TGTGATGGGGGTTTCTCCTACAATGAGCAGTTCTTC.

This clonotype has only a few counts. The chain links TRBV12-5 to TRBJ2-7; maybe TRBD1 (6 bases). V gave up 7 bases and J gave up 3 bases, with 19 bases separating them. Looked up from germline, CDR1 is LGHNT and CDR2 is FRNRAP. CDR3 length equals 15 residues. CDR3: CASASTRGGHYEQYV. CDR3 bases: TGTGCTAGTGCCTCTACCCGTGGGGGCCACTACGAGCAGTACGTC.